The 2 T cell receptor beta chains below were found in one sample sequenced in a study of T cell repertoires in cytomegalovirus infection. These receptors are not linked to any known antigen. From the reads, TCRdb called clonotypes with MiXCR, one entry per CDR3 protein. The sample includes about 85,000 distinct CDR3 sequences, about 44% of them seen just once. The sample consisted of CD8+ T cells from cultured PBMCs, taken from culture after CMV antigen stimulation. These receptors were obtained from a human donor in good health (CMV status not recorded). Some clones in this sample may be carry-over from other donors' samples.

V and J are TRBV27 and TRBJ2-7, with 9 nucleotides matching TRBD2. With 5 bases clipped from V and 3 bases from J, the junction kept 11 bases outside the gene matches. CDR3 length: 16 residues. Germline values: CDR1 MNHEY, CDR2 SMNVEV (reference sequence). The CDR3 nucleotides are TGTGCCAGCAGTCGAGGGGCGGGAGGGCAACTCTACGAGCAGTACTTC. Translation: CASSRGAGGQLYEQYF.

V gene TRBV12-3 or TRBV12-4 combines with J gene TRBJ2-3; 14 bases map to TRBD2. V shed 8 bases and J 4 bases; nucleotides not matched to a gene: 2. The CDR3 has 14 amino acids. CDR3 loop: CASGTSGGPDTQYF. DNA of the CDR3: TGTGCCAGCGGGACTAGCGGGGGACCAGATACGCAGTATTTT.